This T cell receptor (beta chain) emerged from a study of human T cells and chemical hapten exposure. This clonotype was observed a few times. TCRdb re-analysed the RACE reads in MiXCR, keeping a single row per CDR3 protein. This repertoire shows 150,000 to 200,000 distinct CDR3 sequences, about 14% found once; its top ten account for about 1.7%. Stated time point: patch test 1, 2 weeks after DPC sensitization. The treatment here: therapeutic diphenylcyclopropenone sensitization with weekly scalp DPC. Researchers extracted total RNA from unfractionated whole blood. This specimen was whole blood, taken in connection with sensitization to the hapten diphenylcyclopropenone (DPC). This sequence was found in a woman aged 25-40 years with alopecia areata. Some clones in this sample may be carry-over from other donors' samples.

CDR3 nucleotide sequence: TGCGCCAGCAGCCGTTTAGGGGGGTATGGCTACACCTTC. Protein sequence: CASSRLGGYGYTF. This chain joins TRBV4-3 and TRBJ1-2; TRBD1 might be the D (6 bases). Deletions cut 4 bases from V and 5 bases from J, with 11 bases between. This CDR3 has 13 residues. Germline CDR1 is LGHNA and CDR2 is YSLEER.